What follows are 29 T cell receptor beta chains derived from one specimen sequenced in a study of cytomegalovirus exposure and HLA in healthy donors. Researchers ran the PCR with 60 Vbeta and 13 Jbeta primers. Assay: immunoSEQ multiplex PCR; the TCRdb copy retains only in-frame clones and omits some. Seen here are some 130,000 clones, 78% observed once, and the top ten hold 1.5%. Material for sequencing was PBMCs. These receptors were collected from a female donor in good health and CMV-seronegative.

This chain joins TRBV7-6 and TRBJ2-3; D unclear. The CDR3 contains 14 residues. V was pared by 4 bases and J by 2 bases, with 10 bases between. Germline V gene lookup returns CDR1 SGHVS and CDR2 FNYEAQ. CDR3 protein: CASSSLPLTDTQYF. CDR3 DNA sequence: TGTGCCAGCAGCTCCCTCCCCCTCACAGATACGCAGTATTTT.

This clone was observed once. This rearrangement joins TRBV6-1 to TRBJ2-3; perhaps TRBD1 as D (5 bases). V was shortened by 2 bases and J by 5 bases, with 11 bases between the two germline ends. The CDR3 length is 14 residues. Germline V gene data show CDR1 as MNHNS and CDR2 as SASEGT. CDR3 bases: TGTGCCAGCAGTGAATACCAGGGCGGAGATACGCAGTATTTT. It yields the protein CASSEYQGGDTQYF.

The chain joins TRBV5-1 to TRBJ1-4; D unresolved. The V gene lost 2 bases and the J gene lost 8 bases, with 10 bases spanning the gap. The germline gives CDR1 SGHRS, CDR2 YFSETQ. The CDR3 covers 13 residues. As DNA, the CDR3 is TGCGCCAGCAGCTTACGCGAGAACGAAAAACTGTTTTTT. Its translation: CASSLRENEKLFF. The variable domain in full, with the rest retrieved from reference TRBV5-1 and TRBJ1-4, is KAGVTQTPRYLIKTRGQQVTLSCSPISGHRSVSWYQQTPGQGLQFLFEYFSETQRNKGNFPGRFSGRQFSNSRSEMNVSTLELGDSALYLCASSLRENEKLFFGSGTQLSVL.

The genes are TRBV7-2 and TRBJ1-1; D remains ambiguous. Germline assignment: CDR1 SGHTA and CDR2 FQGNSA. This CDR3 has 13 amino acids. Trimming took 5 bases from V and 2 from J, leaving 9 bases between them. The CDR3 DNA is TGTGCCAGCAGCCCCCATTCAAACACTGAAGCTTTCTTT. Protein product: CASSPHSNTEAFF.

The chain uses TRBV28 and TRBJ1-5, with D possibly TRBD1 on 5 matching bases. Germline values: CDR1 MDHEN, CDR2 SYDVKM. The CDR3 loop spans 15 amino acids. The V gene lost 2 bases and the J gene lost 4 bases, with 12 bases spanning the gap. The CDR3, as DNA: TGTGCCAGCAGTTTAGGGGCAGGTGATAATCAGCCCCAGCATTTT. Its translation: CASSLGAGDNQPQHF. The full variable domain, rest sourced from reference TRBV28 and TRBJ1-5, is DVKVTQSSRYLVKRTGEKVFLECVQDMDHENMFWYRQDPGLGLRLIYFSYDVKMKEKGDIPEGYSVSREKKERFSLILESASTNQTSMYLCASSLGAGDNQPQHFGDGTRLSIL.

The CDR3 DNA reads TGCGCCAGCACCCCCGAGGGTAGCGCCCCCTCTGGGGCCAACGTCCTGACTTTC. Encoded protein: CASTPEGSAPSGANVLTF. The V gene is TRBV4-1, the J gene TRBJ2-6, with TRBD2 as a possible D gene (5 bases). The V end lost 7 bases, the J end lost 0 bases, and 19 bases lay between the germline ends. This CDR3 has 18 residues. Germline values: CDR1 MGHRA, CDR2 YSYEKL.

The CDR3 spells CASSPDRVVEEKLFF. Written as DNA, the CDR3 is TGTGCCAGCTCACCTGACAGGGTCGTTGAGGAAAAACTGTTTTTT. The rearrangement links TRBV18 to TRBJ1-4; 7 bases are shared with TRBD1. Germline CDR1 KGHSH, CDR2 LQKENI. J was trimmed by 8 bases and V by 3 bases; bases with no gene match: 9. CDR3 length equals 15 residues.

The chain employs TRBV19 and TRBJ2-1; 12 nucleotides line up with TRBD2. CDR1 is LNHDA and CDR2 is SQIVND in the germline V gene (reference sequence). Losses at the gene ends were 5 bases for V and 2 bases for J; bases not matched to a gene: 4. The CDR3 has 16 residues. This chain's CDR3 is CASSLTSGRPYNEQFF. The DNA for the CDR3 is TGTGCCAGTAGTTTGACTAGCGGGAGACCCTACAATGAGCAGTTCTTC.

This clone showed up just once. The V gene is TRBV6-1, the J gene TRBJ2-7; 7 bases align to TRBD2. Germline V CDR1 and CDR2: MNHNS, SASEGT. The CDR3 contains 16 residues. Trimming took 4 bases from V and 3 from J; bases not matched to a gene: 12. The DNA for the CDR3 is TGTGCCAGCAGTGCCTTTGGGGGGGGGAGAGGCTACGAGCAGTACTTC. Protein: CASSAFGGGRGYEQYF.

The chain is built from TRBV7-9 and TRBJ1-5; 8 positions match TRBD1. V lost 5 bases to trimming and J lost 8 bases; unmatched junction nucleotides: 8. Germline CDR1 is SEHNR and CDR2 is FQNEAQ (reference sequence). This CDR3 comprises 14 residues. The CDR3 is CASSPTGESEPQHF. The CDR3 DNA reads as TGTGCCAGCAGCCCGACAGGGGAGAGTGAGCCCCAGCATTTT.

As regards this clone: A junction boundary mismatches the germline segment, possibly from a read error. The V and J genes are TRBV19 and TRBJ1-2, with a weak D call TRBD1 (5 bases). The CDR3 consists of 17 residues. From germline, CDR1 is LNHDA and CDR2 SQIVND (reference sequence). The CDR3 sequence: CVSSAQNFDSLNYGYTF. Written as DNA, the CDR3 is TGTGTCAGTAGTGCCCAAAATTTCGACAGTCTTAACTATGGCTACACCTTC. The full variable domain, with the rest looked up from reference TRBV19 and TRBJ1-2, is DGGITQSPKYLFRKEGQNVTLSCEQNLNHDAMYWYRQDPGQGLRLIYYSQIVNDFQKGDIAEGYSVSREKKESFPLTVTSAQKNPTAFYLCVSSAQNFDSLNYGYTFGSGTRLTVV.

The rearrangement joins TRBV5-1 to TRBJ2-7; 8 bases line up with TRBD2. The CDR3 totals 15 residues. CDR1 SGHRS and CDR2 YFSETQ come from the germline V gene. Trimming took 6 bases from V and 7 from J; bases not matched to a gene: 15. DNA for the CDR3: TGCGCCAGCACTCCGAGCGGGGGAGAGGTGTGGGAGCAGTACTTC. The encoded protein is CASTPSGGEVWEQYF.

The CDR3, as DNA: TGTGCCAGCTCACCACCGAGGGGACGGACAGGAAGCAATGAGCAGTTCTTC. Protein sequence: CASSPPRGRTGSNEQFF. V usage is TRBV18 and J usage is TRBJ2-1, with TRBD1 matching 7 bases. Germline CDR1 and CDR2: KGHSH and LQKENI. V was clipped by 0 bases and J by 6 bases; unmatched bases: 11. The CDR3 has 17 amino acids.

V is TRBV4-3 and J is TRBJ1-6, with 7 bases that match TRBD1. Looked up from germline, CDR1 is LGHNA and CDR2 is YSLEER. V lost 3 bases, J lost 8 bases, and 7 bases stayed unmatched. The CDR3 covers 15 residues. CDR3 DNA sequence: TGCGCCAGCAGCCATGCCCGGGACAGTCATTCACCCCTCCACTTT. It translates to CASSHARDSHSPLHF.

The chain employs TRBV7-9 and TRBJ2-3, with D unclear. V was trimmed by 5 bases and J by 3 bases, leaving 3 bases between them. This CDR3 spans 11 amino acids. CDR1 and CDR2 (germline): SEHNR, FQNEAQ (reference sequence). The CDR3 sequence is CASSTTDTQYF. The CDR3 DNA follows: TGTGCCAGCAGCACAACAGATACGCAGTATTTT.

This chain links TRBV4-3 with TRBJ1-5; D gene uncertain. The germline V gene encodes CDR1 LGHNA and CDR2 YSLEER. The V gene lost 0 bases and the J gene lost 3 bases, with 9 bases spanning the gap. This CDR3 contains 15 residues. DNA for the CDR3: TGCGCCAGCAGCCAAGATTTGCAGAACAATCAGCCCCAGCATTTT. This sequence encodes CASSQDLQNNQPQHF.

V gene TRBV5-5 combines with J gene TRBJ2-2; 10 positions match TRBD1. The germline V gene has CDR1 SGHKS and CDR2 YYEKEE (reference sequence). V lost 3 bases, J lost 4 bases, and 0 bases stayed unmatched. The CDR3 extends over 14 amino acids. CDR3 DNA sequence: TGTGCCAGCAGCTGGACAGGGGGCACCGGGGAGCTGTTTTTT. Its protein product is CASSWTGGTGELFF.

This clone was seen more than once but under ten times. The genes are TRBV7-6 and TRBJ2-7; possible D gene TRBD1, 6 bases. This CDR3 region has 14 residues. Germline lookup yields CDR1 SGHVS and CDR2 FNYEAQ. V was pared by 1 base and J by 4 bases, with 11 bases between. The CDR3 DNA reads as TGTGCCAGCAGCTTAGGGACAGCCCGGTACGAGCAGTACTTC. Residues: CASSLGTARYEQYF.

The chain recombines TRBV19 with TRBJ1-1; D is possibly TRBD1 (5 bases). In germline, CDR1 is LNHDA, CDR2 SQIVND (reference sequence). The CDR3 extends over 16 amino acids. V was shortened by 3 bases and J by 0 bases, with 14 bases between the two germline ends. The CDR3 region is CASSIGALNMNTEAFF. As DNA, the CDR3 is TGTGCCAGTAGTATTGGGGCCCTCAACATGAACACTGAAGCTTTCTTT.

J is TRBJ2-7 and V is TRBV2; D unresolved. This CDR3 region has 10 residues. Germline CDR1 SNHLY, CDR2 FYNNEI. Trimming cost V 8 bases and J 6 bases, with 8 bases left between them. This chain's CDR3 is CASEVLEQYF. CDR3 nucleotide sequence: TGTGCCAGCGAGGTCCTCGAGCAGTACTTC.

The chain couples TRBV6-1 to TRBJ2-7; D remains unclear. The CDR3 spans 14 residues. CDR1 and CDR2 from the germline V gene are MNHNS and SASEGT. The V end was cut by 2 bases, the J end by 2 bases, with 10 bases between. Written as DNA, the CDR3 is TGTGCCAGCAGTGAACTTCTAGGCCCCTACGAGCAGTACTTC. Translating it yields CASSELLGPYEQYF.

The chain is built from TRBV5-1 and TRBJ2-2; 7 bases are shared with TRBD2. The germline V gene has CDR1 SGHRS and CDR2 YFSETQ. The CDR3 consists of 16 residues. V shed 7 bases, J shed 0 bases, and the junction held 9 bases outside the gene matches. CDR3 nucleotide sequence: TGCGCCAGCGCGGCTAGCGGCAAATCGAACACCGGGGAGCTGTTTTTT. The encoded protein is CASAASGKSNTGELFF.

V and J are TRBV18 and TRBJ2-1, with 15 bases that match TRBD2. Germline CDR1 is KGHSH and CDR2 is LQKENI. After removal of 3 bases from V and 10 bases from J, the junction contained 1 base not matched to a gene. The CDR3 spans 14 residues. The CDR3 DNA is TGTGCCAGCTCACCCGGACTAGCGGGAGGGGAGCAGTTCTTC. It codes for CASSPGLAGGEQFF.

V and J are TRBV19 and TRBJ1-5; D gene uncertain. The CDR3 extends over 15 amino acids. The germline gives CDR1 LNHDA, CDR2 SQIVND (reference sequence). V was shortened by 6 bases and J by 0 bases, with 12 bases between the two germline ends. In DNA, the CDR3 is TGTGCCAGTAGGACGACGGGTTATAGCAATCAGCCCCAGCATTTT. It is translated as CASRTTGYSNQPQHF.

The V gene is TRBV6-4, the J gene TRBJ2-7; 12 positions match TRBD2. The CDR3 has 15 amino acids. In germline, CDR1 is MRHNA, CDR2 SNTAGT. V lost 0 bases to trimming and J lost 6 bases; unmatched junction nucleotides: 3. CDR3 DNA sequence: TGTGCCAGCAGTGACTCGACTAGCGGGAGCTCCGAGCAGTACTTC. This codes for CASSDSTSGSSEQYF.

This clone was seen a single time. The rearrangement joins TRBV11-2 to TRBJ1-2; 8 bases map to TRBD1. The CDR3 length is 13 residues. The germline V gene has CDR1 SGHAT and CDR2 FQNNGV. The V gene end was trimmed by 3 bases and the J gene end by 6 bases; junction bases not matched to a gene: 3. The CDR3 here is CASSLDRAHGYTF. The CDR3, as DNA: TGTGCCAGCAGCTTGGACAGGGCTCATGGCTACACCTTC.

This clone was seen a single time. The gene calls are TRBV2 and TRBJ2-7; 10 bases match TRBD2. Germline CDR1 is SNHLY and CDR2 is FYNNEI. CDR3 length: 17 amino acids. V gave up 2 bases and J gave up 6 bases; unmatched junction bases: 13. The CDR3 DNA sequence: TGTGCCAGCAGTGAATCCCTACCTCTAGCGGGAGCCTCCGAGCAGTACTTC. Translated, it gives CASSESLPLAGASEQYF.

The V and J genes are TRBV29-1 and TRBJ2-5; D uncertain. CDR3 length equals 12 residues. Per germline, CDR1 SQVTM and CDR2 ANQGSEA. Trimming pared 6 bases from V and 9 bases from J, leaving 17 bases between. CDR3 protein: CSVLGLASAQYF. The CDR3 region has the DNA TGCAGCGTGTTGGGCCTGGCTTCGGCCCAGTACTTC.

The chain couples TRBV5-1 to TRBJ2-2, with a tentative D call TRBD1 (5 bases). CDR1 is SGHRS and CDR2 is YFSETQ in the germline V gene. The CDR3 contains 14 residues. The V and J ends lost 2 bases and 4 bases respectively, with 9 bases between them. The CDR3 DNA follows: TGCGCCAGCAGCTTCCGACAGACCACCGGGGAGCTGTTTTTT. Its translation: CASSFRQTTGELFF.